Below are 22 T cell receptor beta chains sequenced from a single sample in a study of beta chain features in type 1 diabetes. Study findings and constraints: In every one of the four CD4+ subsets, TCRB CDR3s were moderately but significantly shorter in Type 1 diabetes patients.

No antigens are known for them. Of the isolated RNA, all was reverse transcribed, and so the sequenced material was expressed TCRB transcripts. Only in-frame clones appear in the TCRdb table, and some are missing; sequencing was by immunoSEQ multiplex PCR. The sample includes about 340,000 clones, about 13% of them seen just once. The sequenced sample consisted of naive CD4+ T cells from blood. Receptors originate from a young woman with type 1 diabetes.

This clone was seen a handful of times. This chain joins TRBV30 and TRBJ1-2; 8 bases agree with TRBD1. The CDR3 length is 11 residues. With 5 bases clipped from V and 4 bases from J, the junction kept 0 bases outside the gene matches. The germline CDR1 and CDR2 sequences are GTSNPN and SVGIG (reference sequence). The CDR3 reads CAWGTGYGYTF. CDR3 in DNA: TGTGCCTGGGGGACAGGCTATGGCTACACCTTC.

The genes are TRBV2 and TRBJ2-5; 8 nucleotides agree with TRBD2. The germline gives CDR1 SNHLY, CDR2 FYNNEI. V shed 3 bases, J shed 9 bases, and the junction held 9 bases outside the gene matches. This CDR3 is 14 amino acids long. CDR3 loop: CASSERGEPGAQYF. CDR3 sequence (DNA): TGTGCCAGCAGTGAGCGGGGGGAGCCGGGGGCCCAGTACTTC.

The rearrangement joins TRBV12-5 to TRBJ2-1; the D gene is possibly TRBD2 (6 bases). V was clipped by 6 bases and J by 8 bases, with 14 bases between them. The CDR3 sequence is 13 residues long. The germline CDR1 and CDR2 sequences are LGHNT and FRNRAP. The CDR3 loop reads CASGRTKKDEQFF. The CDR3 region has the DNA TGTGCTAGTGGGCGGACTAAGAAGGATGAGCAGTTCTTC. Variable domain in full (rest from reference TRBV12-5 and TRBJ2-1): DARVTQTPRHKVTEMGQEVTMRCQPILGHNTVFWYRQTMMQGLELLAYFRNRAPLDDSGMPKDRFSAEMPDATLATLKIQPSEPRDSAVYFCASGRTKKDEQFFGPGTRLTVL.

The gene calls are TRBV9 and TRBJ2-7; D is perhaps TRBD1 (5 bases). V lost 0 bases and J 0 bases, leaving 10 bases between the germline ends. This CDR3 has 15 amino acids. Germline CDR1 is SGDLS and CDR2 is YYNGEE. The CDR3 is CASSVAGASSYEQYF. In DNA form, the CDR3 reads TGTGCCAGCAGCGTAGCTGGGGCGAGCTCCTACGAGCAGTACTTC.

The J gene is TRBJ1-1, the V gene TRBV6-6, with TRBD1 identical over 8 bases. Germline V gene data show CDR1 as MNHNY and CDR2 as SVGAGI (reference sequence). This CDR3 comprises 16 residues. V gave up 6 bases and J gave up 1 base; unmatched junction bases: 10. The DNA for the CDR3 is TGTGCCAGCAGAGAACCTCCCGGGACAGGGAACACTGAAGCTTTCTTT. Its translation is CASREPPGTGNTEAFF.

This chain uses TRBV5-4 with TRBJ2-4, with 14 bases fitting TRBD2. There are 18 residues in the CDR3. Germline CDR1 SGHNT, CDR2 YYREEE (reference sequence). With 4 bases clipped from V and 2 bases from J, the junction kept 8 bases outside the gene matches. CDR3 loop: CASSPGTSGSGPKNIQYF. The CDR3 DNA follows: TGTGCCAGCAGCCCCGGGACTAGCGGGAGTGGGCCCAAAAACATTCAGTACTTC.

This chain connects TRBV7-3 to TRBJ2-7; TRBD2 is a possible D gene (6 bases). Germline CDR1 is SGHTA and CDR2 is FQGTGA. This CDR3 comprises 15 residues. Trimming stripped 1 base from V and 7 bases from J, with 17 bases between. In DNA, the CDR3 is TGTGCCAGCAGCTTAAACGGGAGAGGGCTGGGGGAGCAGTACTTC. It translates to CASSLNGRGLGEQYF.

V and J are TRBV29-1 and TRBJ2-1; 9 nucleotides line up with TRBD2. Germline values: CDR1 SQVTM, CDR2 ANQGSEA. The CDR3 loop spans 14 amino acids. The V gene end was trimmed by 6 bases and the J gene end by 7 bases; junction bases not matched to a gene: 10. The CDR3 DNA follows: TGCAGCGTCATGTATAGCGGGAGAGGTAATGAGCAGTTCTTC. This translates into CSVMYSGRGNEQFF.

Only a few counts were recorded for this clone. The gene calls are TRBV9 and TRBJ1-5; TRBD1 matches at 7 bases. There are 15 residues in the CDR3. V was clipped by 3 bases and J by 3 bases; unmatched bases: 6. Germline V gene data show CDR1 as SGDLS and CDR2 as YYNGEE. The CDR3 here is CASSAPQGNNQPQHF. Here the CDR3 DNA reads TGTGCCAGCAGCGCACCACAGGGGAACAATCAGCCCCAGCATTTT.

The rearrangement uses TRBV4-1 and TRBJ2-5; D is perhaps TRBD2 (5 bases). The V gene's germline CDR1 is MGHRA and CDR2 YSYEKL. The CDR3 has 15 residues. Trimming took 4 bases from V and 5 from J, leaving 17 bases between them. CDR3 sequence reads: CASSPGTWERETQYF. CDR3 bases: TGCGCCAGCAGCCCGGGAACTTGGGAGAGGGAGACCCAGTACTTC.

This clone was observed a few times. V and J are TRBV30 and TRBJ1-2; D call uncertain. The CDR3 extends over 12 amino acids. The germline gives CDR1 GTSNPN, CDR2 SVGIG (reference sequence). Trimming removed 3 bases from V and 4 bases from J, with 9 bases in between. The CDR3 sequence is CAWSLWSYGYTF. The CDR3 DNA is TGTGCCTGGAGCCTCTGGAGCTATGGCTACACCTTC. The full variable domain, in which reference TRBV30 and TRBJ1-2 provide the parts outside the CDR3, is SQTIHQWPATLVQPVGSPLSLECTVEGTSNPNLYWYRQAAGRGLQLLFYSVGIGQISSEVPQNLSASRPQDRQFILSSKKLLLSDSGFYLCAWSLWSYGYTFGSGTRLTVV.

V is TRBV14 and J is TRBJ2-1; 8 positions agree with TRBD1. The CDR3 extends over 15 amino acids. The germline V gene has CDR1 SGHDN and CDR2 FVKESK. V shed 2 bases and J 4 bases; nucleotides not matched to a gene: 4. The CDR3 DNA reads TGTGCCAGCAGCCAACCGGGACAGGTATACAATGAGCAGTTCTTC. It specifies CASSQPGQVYNEQFF.

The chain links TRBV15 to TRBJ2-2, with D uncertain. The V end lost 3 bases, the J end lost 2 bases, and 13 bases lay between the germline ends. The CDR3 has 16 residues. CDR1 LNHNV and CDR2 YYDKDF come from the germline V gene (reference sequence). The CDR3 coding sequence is TGTGCCACCAGCAGGGATAGACTCTCCAACACCGGGGAGCTGTTTTTT. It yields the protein CATSRDRLSNTGELFF.

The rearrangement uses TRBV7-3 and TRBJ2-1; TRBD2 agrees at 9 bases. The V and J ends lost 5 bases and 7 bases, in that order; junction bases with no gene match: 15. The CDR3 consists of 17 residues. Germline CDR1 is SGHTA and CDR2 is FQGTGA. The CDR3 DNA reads TGTGCCAGCAGCCCGGACTCCTGGACTAGCGTCACAAATGAGCAGTTCTTC. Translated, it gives CASSPDSWTSVTNEQFF.

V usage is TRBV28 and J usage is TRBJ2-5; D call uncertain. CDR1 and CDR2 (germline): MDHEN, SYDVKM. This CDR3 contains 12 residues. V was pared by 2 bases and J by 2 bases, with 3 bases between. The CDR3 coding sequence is TGTGCCAGCAGTTTACAACAAGAGACCCAGTACTTC. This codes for CASSLQQETQYF.

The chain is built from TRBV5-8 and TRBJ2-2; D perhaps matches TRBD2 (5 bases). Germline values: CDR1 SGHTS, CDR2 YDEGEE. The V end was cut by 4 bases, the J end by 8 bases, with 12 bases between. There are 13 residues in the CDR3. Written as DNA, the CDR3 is TGTGCCAGCAGCCTCGGACTGAAAGGGGAGCTGTTTTTT. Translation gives CASSLGLKGELFF. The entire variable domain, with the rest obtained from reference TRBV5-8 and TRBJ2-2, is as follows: EAGVTQSPTHLIKTRGQQATLRCSPISGHTSVYWYQQALGLGLQFLLWYDEGEERNRGNFPPRFSGRQFPNYSSELNVNALELEDSALYLCASSLGLKGELFFGEGSRLTVL.

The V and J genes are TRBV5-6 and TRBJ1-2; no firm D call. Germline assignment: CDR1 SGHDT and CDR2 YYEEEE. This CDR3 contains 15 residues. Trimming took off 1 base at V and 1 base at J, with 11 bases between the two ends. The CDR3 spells CASSLRHMINYGYTF. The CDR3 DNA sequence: TGTGCCAGCAGCTTGAGACATATGATTAACTATGGCTACACCTTC.

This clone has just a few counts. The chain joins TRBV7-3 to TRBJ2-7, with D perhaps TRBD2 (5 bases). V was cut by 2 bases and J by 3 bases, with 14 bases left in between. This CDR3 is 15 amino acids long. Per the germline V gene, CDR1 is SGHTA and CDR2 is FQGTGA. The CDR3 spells CASSLLPGKNYEQYF. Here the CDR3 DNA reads TGTGCCAGCAGCTTATTGCCGGGGAAGAACTACGAGCAGTACTTC. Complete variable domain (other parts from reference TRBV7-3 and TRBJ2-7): GAGVSQTPSNKVTEKGKYVELRCDPISGHTALYWYRQSLGQGPEFLIYFQGTGAADDSGLPNDRFFAVRPEGSVSTLKIQRTERGDSAVYLCASSLLPGKNYEQYFGPGTRLTVT.

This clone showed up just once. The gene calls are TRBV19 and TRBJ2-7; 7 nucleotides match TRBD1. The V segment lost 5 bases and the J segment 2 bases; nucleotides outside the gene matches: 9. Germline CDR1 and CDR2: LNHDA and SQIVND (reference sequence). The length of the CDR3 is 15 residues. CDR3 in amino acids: CASSGTGEVAYEQYF. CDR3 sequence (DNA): TGTGCCAGTAGTGGTACAGGGGAAGTGGCCTACGAGCAGTACTTC. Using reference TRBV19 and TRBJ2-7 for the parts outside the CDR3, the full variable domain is DGGITQSPKYLFRKEGQNVTLSCEQNLNHDAMYWYRQDPGQGLRLIYYSQIVNDFQKGDIAEGYSVSREKKESFPLTVTSAQKNPTAFYLCASSGTGEVAYEQYFGPGTRLTVT.

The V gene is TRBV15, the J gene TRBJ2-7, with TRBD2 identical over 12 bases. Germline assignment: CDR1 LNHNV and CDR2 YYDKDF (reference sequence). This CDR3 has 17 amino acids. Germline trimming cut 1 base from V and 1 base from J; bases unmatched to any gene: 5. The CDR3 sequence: CATSRGGLAGYSYEQYF. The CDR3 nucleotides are TGTGCCACCAGCAGAGGTGGACTAGCGGGATATTCCTACGAGCAGTACTTC.

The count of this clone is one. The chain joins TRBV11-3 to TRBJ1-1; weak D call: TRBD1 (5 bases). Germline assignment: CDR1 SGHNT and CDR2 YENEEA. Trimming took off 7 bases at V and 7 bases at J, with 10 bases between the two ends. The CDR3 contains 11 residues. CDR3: CASTGGVEAFF. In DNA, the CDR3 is TGTGCCAGCACCGGAGGGGTTGAAGCTTTCTTT.

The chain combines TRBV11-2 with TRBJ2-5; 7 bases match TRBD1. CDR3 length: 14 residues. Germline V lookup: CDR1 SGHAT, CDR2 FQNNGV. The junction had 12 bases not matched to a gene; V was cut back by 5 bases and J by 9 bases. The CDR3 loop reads CASSQEDRLLAQYF. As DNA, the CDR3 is TGTGCCAGCAGCCAAGAGGACAGGCTTTTGGCCCAGTACTTC. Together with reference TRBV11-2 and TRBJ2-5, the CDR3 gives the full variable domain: EAGVAQSPRYKIIEKRQSVAFWCNPISGHATLYWYQQILGQGPKLLIQFQNNGVVDDSQLPKDRFSAERLKGVDSTLKIQPAKLEDSAVYLCASSQEDRLLAQYFGPGTRLLVL.